Below, 2 T cell receptor beta chains from the same sample are listed, as sequenced in a study of CD8 T cells in ankylosing spondylitis. TCRdb re-called the 5' RACE reads through MiXCR, storing one row per CDR3 protein. The sample lists about 90,000 distinct CDR3 sequences, around 25% seen once, with approximately 59% in the top ten. Source material: blood, either unsorted or a sorted T cell fraction (not recorded which). The receptors here all came from a male donor with ankylosing spondylitis or in good health (not recorded which).

This chain connects TRBV12-3 or TRBV12-4 to TRBJ1-1; D not resolved. V was clipped by 6 bases and J by 8 bases, with 16 bases between them. The CDR3 totals 13 residues. The CDR3 nucleotides are TGTGCCAGCAGGAAACGTGCAGCACCAGAAGCTTTCTTT. Translation gives CASRKRAAPEAFF.

V usage is TRBV20-1 and J usage is TRBJ2-2; weak D call: TRBD2 (5 bases). This CDR3 is built from 13 residues. CDR1 is DFQATT, CDR2 SNEGSKA, per germline (reference sequence). The V end lost 5 bases, the J end lost 2 bases, and 9 bases lay between the germline ends. For the CDR3, the DNA is TGCAGTGCTCCGACTACTAACACCGGGGAGCTGTTTTTT. Translated: CSAPTTNTGELFF.